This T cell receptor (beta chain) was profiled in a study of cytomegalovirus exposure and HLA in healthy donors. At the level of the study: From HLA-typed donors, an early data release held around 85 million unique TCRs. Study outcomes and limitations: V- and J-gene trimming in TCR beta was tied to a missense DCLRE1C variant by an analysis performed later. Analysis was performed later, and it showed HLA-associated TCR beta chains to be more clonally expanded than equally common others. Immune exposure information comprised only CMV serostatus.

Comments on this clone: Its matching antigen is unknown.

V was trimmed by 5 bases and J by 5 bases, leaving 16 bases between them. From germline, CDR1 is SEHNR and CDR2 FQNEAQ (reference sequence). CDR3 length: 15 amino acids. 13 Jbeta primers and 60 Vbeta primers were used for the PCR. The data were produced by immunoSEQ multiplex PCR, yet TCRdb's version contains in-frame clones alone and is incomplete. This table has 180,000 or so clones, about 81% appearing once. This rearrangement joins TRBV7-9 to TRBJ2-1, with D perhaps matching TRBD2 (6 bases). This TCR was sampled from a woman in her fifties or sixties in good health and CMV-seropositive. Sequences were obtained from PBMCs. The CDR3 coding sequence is TGTGCCAGCAGCCCCAGAGGAGGGCTCCACAATGAGCAGTTCTTC. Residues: CASSPRGGLHNEQFF.